The 5 T cell receptor beta chains in this list originate from one sample, sequenced in a study of spatial heterogeneity in lung cancer. TCRdb analysed the 5' RACE reads with MiXCR anew, one entry per CDR3 protein. The table shows about 21,000 distinct CDR3 sequences, with approximately 4.2% occurring only once. Time point specified: sample taken at primary tumor resection. Sample: PBMCs, taken at surgery. Every receptor here comes from a male donor with early-stage non-small cell lung cancer.

By share of the sample, this clonotype is medium-sized (0.01 to 0.1%). This chain joins TRBV3-1 and TRBJ1-1; possibly TRBD1 for D (6 bases). In germline, CDR1 is LGHDT, CDR2 YNNKEL (reference sequence). V shed 2 bases and J shed 4 bases, with 14 bases lying between them. The CDR3 sequence is 15 residues long. The CDR3 DNA is TGTGCCAGCAGCCAACAAGGGGGGAAATCCACTGAAGCTTTCTTT. Translated, it gives CASSQQGGKSTEAFF. Based on the CDR3 plus reference TRBV3-1 and TRBJ1-1, the full variable domain is DTAVSQTPKYLVTQMGNDKSIKCEQNLGHDTMYWYKQDSKKFLKIMFSYNNKELIINETVPNRFSPKSPDKAHLNLHINSLELGDSAVYFCASSQQGGKSTEAFFGQGTRLTVV.

This clonotype appeared many times. V and J are TRBV11-1 and TRBJ2-3; 7 bases agree with TRBD1. Trimming cost V 2 bases and J 3 bases; bases outside gene matches: 5. Germline V lookup: CDR1 SGHAT, CDR2 FQDESV (reference sequence). The CDR3 extends over 15 amino acids. The CDR3 nucleotides are TGTGCCAGCAGCTTAAACAGGGGTTTAACAGATACGCAGTATTTT. Translation gives CASSLNRGLTDTQYF.

This clonotype was recorded at least ten times. CDR3: CASSLSGGGNQPQHF. For the CDR3, the DNA is TGTGCCAGCAGTTTATCAGGGGGCGGCAATCAGCCCCAGCATTTT. The rearrangement links TRBV27 to TRBJ1-5; the match to TRBD1 covers 7 bases. After removal of 0 bases from V and 2 bases from J, the junction contained 1 base not matched to a gene. The CDR3 is 15 residues long. Germline V CDR1 and CDR2: MNHEY, SMNVEV (reference sequence).

This clonotype was counted at least ten times. CDR3 in DNA: TGTGCCAGCAGCTCCCAAGGGCAGGGCTACACCGGGGAGCTGTTTTTT. Protein product: CASSSQGQGYTGELFF. V is TRBV7-8 and J is TRBJ2-2, with a weak D call TRBD1 (5 bases). The germline V and J ends were trimmed by 4 bases and 3 bases, with 15 bases remaining between them. CDR1 SGHVS and CDR2 FQNEAQ come from the germline V gene. This CDR3 contains 16 residues.

The V gene is TRBV2, the J gene TRBJ1-5; D uncertain. V was cut by 6 bases and J by 0 bases, with 12 bases left in between. The germline gives CDR1 SNHLY, CDR2 FYNNEI. CDR3 size: 15 residues. CDR3 DNA sequence: TGTGCCAGCAGGGAGGGCGGCTATAGCAATCAGCCCCAGCATTTT. It is translated as CASREGGYSNQPQHF.